The T cell receptor beta chain described here comes from a study of PD-1 blockade in classical Hodgkin lymphoma. Study-level results: Diversity in CD4+ TCRs, unlike that measured in CD8+ TCRs, had risen significantly by C4D1.

This clone was counted a few times. Its target is unknown. With no exception, relapse followed autologous stem cell transplantation in all patients, and brentuximab vedotin exposure varied. The data were produced by immunoSEQ multiplex PCR, yet TCRdb's version contains in-frame clones alone and is incomplete. The sample includes around 28,000 clones, roughly 80% seen only once; the top ten take 20% to 25%. The CDR3 loop spans 16 amino acids. Unmatched junction bases numbered 12, after V lost 4 bases and J lost 7 bases. The source is a human donor with classical Hodgkin lymphoma. V and J are TRBV5-3 and TRBJ2-1, with 9 bases matching TRBD2. Being an ORF, TRBV5-3 has a function that is uncertain. The sequenced sample was peripheral blood mononuclear cells (PBMCs), obtained before the second cycle of nivolumab. CDR3 coding DNA: TGTGCCAGAAGCCCGGCTAGCGGGGAACATGGGAATGAGCAGTTCTTC. This translates into CARSPASGEHGNEQFF.